This T cell receptor beta chain was documented in a study of shared clonotypes between healthy human individuals. Only CD45RO-negative cells positively selected for CCR7 counted as naive CD8 cells, so terminally differentiated effector memory CD45RA+ cells were excluded. The study's findings and limits: It was only blood that was sampled, and tissue repertoires likely differ. Inspection by rarefaction showed sorted-subset sequencing to be incomplete despite large depth.

In regard to this clone: No antigen is known for it.

Germline-derived CDR1 and CDR2 are SGDLS and YYNGEE. The CDR3 is 14 amino acids. Deletions cut 0 bases from V and 2 bases from J, with 5 bases between. Sequencing used immunoSEQ multiplex PCR; TCRdb keeps in-frame clones, though not all of them. Here the sample spans 800,000 to 950,000 clones, roughly 96% being singletons. The clonotype originates from a man aged 30-40 years in good health. V and J are TRBV9 and TRBJ2-2; D remains unclear. The specimen sequenced was naive CD8+ T cells sorted from blood. CDR3 sequence (DNA): TGTGCCAGCAGCGTAGTTATAAACACCGGGGAGCTGTTTTTT. Amino acids: CASSVVINTGELFF.